Reported below is one T cell receptor beta chain. Which antigen it targets is not known. No base qualities exist here, and no much larger clone lies one base off it. To demonstrate the VDJtools post-analysis software, the study profiled TCR beta repertoires from the peripheral blood of some 13 young patients with multiple sclerosis. The multiple sclerosis patients were children and adolescents ranging in age from roughly 6 to 16 years. This sample was included in a study of post-analysis software for immune sequencing data (dated by TCRdb to between 2015 and 2016). About the full investigation: The recorded disease courses included relapsing-remitting, secondary progressive and progressive-relapsing multiple sclerosis, and some patients had no subtype annotation. A subset of samples was prepared in parallel using single-end sample barcoding, then pooled and co-amplified after Illumina adapter ligation. The patient repertoires were compared against roughly 12 previously published healthy control repertoires obtained from donors aged 6 to 25 years.

The library was obtained by PCR. The sample was run on an Illumina HiSeq 2500. Unique molecular identifiers were incorporated into TCR beta cDNA libraries to reduce PCR and sequencing biases. Every 1 to 10 million input T cells yielded 500,000 or so cDNA molecules, meaning each molecule approximated one T cell. The same protocol used for the earlier healthy control dataset was applied to prepare and sequence the patient libraries. Samples belonging to the same batch were prepared together, multiplexed and sequenced on a shared HiSeq lane. Concerning the study's data processing: Raw barcoded reads were processed with MIGEC, and single-read molecular identifier groups were discarded before consensus assembly and CDR3 extraction. VDJtools was used for post-analysis of the clonotype tables, with diversity normalized by down-sampling every dataset to the smallest sample size. In repertoire overlap clustering, CDR3 amino acid sequences, but not nucleotide sequences, were matched to correct batch-related cross-sample contamination. TCRdb trimmed public reads at Q25 via fastp, called clones via MiXCR and kept in-frame beta chains. Each entry merges the rows of one CDR3 protein and shows their most common DNA and genes. The V and J calls, along with clone size, are taken from TCRdb and not from the paper's own processing. In all, the sample holds hundreds of thousands of distinct CDR3 sequences, and around 53% of those were seen once. The top ten constitute about 4.5% of the sample.

The germline V gene yields SQVTM for CDR1 and ANQGSEA for CDR2. From the cysteine through the phenylalanine, the CDR3 covers 13 amino acids. Only the CDR3 DNA is retained, 39 bases long and in frame from the first base. V and J lose 3 bases and 3 bases, and a span of 9 bases separates them. Findings and caveats that apply to the study as a whole: Strong co-clustering of samples prepared in the same batch was shown by direct clustering with F measure, prompting a batch-effect correction. The control group was slightly older than the multiple sclerosis patient group. Normalized Chao1 diversity was significantly lower in multiple sclerosis patients than controls, suggesting substantial peripheral T-cell clonal expansion. Patients showed significantly higher frequencies than controls for a handful of TRBV segments, among them TRBV5-6, TRBV5-1 and TRBV20-1.

The clonotype comes from a girl between 10 and 17 years old with multiple sclerosis. Recombination connected TRBV29-1 to TRBJ2-1; the D gene is perhaps TRBD2, on 6 matching bases. Sample: blood. The nucleotide sequence reads as follows: TGCAGCGTTGAGATGGGGGGCTACAATGAGCAGTTCTTC. Translated, this gives CSVEMGGYNEQFF.